This TCR beta chain is from a study of T cell changes during pregnancy in multiple sclerosis. Repertoires were generated with immunoSEQ multiplex PCR, while TCRdb's copy carries only in-frame clones and drops some. The sample includes 30,000 to 35,000 clones, 85% to 90% seen only once; the top ten take 0.74%. The CDR3 covers 18 residues. Germline values: CDR1 GTSNPN, CDR2 SVGIG (reference sequence). The V and J ends lost 0 bases and 9 bases respectively, with 24 bases between them. The sample consisted of CD4+ T cells from peripheral blood mononuclear cells, taken in the first trimester of pregnancy. This chain joins TRBV30 and TRBJ1-6, with D hard to call. The source is a female donor in good health, enrolled as a control in a pregnancy study. CDR3 nucleotides: TGTGCCTGGAGTGTAAATCTTGACTATCTCATCGGTGGTTCACCCCTCCACTTT. It translates to CAWSVNLDYLIGGSPLHF. Complete variable domain (other parts from reference TRBV30 and TRBJ1-6): SQTIHQWPATLVQPVGSPLSLECTVEGTSNPNLYWYRQAAGRGLQLLFYSVGIGQISSEVPQNLSASRPQDRQFILSSKKLLLSDSGFYLCAWSVNLDYLIGGSPLHFGNGTRLTVT.